This record looks at one T cell receptor beta chain sequence and its context. The data belong to a study of blood T cell repertoires in COVID-19. Overall study: In each case, the material was cDNA or gDNA derived from T cells, B-cell-depleted T cells, or PBMCs.

Assay: immunoSEQ multiplex PCR; the TCRdb copy retains only in-frame clones and omits some. The sample lists 150,000 or so clones; 92% were seen once. The CDR3 runs 14 residues. V lost 4 bases, J lost 2 bases, and 12 bases lay in between. Germline loops: CDR1 MNHEY, CDR2 SVGAGI. This rearrangement joins TRBV6-5 to TRBJ2-7; TRBD1 might be the D (6 bases). The source of this sequence is a man aged 30 to 45 with COVID-19, enrolled during active disease. Specimen: peripheral blood. In DNA form, the CDR3 reads TGTGCCAGCAGTTTCACAGGGCCACCCTACGAGCAGTACTTC. Translation: CASSFTGPPYEQYF.